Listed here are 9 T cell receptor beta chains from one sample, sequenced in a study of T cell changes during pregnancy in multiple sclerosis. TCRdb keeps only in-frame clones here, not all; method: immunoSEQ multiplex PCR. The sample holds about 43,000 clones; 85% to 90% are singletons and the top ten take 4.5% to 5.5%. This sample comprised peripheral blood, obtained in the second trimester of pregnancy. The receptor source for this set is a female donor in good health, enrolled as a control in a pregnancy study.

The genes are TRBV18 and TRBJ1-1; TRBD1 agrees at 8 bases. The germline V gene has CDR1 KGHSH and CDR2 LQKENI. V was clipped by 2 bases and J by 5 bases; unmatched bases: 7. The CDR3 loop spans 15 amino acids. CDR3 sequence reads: CASSPGSGGRTEAFF. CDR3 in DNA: TGTGCCAGCTCACCAGGTTCAGGGGGCAGGACTGAAGCTTTCTTT.

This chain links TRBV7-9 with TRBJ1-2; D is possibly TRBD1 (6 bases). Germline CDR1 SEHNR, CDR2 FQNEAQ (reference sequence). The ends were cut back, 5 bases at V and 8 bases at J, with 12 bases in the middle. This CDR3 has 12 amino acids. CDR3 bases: TGTGCCAGCAGCACCGGACAGCGAGGCTACACCTTC. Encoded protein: CASSTGQRGYTF.

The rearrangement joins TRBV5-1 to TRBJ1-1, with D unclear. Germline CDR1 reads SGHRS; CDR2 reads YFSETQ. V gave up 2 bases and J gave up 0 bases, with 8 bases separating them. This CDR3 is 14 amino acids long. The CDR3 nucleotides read TGCGCCAGCAGCTTAAAGGACTTGAACACTGAAGCTTTCTTT. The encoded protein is CASSLKDLNTEAFF.

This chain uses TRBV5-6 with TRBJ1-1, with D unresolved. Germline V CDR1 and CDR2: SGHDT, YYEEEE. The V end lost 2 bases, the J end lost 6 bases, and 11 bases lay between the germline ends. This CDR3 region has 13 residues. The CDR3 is CASSFVGFAEAFF. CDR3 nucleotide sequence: TGTGCCAGCAGCTTCGTGGGCTTCGCTGAAGCTTTCTTT.

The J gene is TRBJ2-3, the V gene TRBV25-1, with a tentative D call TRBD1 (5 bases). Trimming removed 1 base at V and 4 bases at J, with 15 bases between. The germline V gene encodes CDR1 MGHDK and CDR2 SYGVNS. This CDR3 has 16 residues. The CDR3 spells CASSELRGVGADTQYF. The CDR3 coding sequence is TGTGCCAGCAGTGAATTAAGGGGTGTTGGTGCAGATACGCAGTATTTT.

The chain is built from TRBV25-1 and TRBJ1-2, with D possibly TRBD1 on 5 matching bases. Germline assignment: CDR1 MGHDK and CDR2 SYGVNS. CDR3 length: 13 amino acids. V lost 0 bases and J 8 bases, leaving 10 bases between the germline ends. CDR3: CASSEYRGEGYTF. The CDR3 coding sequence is TGTGCCAGCAGTGAATACCGGGGGGAAGGCTACACCTTC.

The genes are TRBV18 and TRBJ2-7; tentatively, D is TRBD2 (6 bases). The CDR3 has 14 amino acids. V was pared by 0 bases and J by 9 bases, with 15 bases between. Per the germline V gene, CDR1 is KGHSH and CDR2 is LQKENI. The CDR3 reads CASSPPRREHGQYF. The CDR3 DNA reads TGTGCCAGCTCACCACCGAGGAGGGAACACGGGCAGTACTTC.

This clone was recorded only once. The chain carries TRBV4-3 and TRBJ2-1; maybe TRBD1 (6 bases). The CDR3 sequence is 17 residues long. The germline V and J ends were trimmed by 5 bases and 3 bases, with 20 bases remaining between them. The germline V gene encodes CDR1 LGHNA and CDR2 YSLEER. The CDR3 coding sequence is TGCGCCAGCAGCAGAGGACCGGGCCAGGGGAACTACAATGAGCAGTTCTTC. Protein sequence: CASSRGPGQGNYNEQFF.

CDR3 sequence: CASSEWANSYEQYF. The CDR3 DNA reads TGTGCCAGCAGTGAATGGGCCAATTCCTACGAGCAGTACTTC. The chain joins TRBV6-1 to TRBJ2-7, with D unclear. CDR3 size: 14 residues. The germline V and J ends were trimmed by 2 bases and 1 base, with 9 bases remaining between them. Looked up from germline, CDR1 is MNHNS and CDR2 is SASEGT.